Listed below are T cell receptor beta chains from one sample, sequenced in a study of regulatory T cells in long-lasting Graves disease. TCRdb redid the calling of the multiplex PCR reads with MiXCR, one entry per CDR3 protein. The repertoire includes 380,000 or so distinct CDR3 sequences, 15% to 20% of them detected once, and around 20% sits in the top ten. These data also formed part of another study, on T cells in Graves' hyperthyroidism and ophthalmopathy.

The specimen was peripheral blood mononuclear cells (PBMCs), collected at new diagnosis, from a patient treated with antithyroid drugs. The source is a woman aged 18-30 years with Graves disease. Each CDR3 is given with its conserved first and last residue. Fields, in order: D gene, J gene, clone size, V gene, CDR3 protein, CDR3 DNA. D genes are given only for firm matches. A clone size is listed for some rows: how often the clone was seen (once, few, many), or a class if it is expanded.

. TRBJ2-1 many TRBV29-1 CSVEPRTSDNEQFF TGCAGCGTTGAACCCAGGACATCGGACAATGAGCAGTTCTTC
. TRBJ2-4 . TRBV7-9 CASSLPAPAKNIQYF TGTGCCAGCAGCCTTCCGGCGCCAGCCAAAAACATTCAGTACTTC
TRBD1 TRBJ1-3 . TRBV6-1 CASTTDRGGNTIYF TGTGCCAGCACTACCGACAGGGGAGGAAACACCATATATTTT
. TRBJ1-2 . TRBV12-3/TRBV12-4 CASSSPGYGYTF TGTGCCAGCAGTTCCCCGGGCTATGGCTACACCTTC
. TRBJ1-4 . TRBV6-1 CASSGGPEKLFF TGTGCCAGCAGTGGTGGACCCGAAAAACTGTTTTTT
. TRBJ2-5 many TRBV20-1 CSARRPGAETQYF TGCAGTGCTAGACGACCGGGGGCCGAGACCCAGTACTTC
TRBD2 TRBJ2-1 few TRBV7-3 CATQLSGGSSYNEQFF TGTGCCACCCAGTTAAGCGGGGGGAGCTCCTACAATGAGCAGTTCTTC
. TRBJ1-1 . TRBV7-8 CASSRRARGTEAFF TGTGCCAGCAGTCGTCGGGCTCGGGGGACTGAAGCTTTCTTT
. TRBJ1-5 . TRBV6-1 CATSSSNQPQHF TGTGCCACCAGCAGTAGCAATCAGCCCCAGCATTTT
. TRBJ2-3 few TRBV6-1 CASSRPGRGDTQYF TGTGCCAGCAGCCGACCCGGACGGGGAGATACGCAGTATTTT
. TRBJ2-1 many TRBV20-1 CSAGGESSYNEQFF TGCAGTGCTGGCGGGGAGAGCTCCTACAATGAGCAGTTCTTC
TRBD1 TRBJ2-7 few TRBV19 CASSATGGVYEQYF TGTGCCAGTAGTGCGACAGGGGGCGTCTACGAGCAGTACTTC
. TRBJ1-5 many TRBV24-1 CATSDSTNSNQPQHF TGTGCCACCAGTGATTCGACGAATAGCAATCAGCCCCAGCATTTT
. TRBJ1-5 . TRBV28 CASSLSGLNQPQHF TGTGCCAGCAGTTTGTCAGGGCTCAATCAGCCCCAGCATTTT
. TRBJ2-1 many TRBV20-1 CSAHGTNYNEQFF TGCAGTGCCCACGGAACTAACTACAATGAGCAGTTCTTC
. TRBJ1-1 few TRBV6-2/TRBV6-3 CASSYAPLGTAFRAEAFF TGTGCCAGCAGTTACGCTCCGCTGGGGACGGCCTTTAGAGCTGAAGCTTTCTTT
. TRBJ2-3 many TRBV6-1 CASSISGVTQYF TGTGCCAGCAGTATCTCGGGTGTAACGCAGTATTTT
TRBD2 TRBJ2-1 many TRBV2 CASRAAGSSYNEQFF TGTGCCAGCCGGGCAGCGGGGAGCTCCTACAATGAGCAGTTCTTC
. TRBJ1-2 . TRBV28 CASSHASGAANYGYTF TGTGCCAGCAGCCACGCTTCAGGGGCCGCAAACTATGGCTACACCTTC
. TRBJ2-7 many TRBV7-9 CASSFGRYEQYF TGTGCCAGCAGCTTCGGCCGATACGAGCAGTACTTC
TRBD1 TRBJ2-3 many TRBV30 CAWRWTGGTDTQYF TGTGCCTGGAGATGGACAGGTGGCACAGATACGCAGTATTTT
. TRBJ2-7 many TRBV27 CASSGAVRSSSYEQYF TGTGCCAGCAGTGGGGCCGTCCGATCAAGCTCCTACGAGCAGTACTTC
TRBD2 TRBJ2-1 many TRBV11-2 CASSPGLVEQFF TGTGCCAGCAGCCCGGGACTAGTAGAGCAGTTCTTC
TRBD1 TRBJ2-1 . TRBV27 CASSSIRQGLGEQFF TGTGCCAGCAGCTCGATCCGACAGGGTTTGGGTGAGCAGTTCTTC
. TRBJ1-1 many TRBV2 CASREGLARVGNTEAFF TGTGCCAGCAGAGAAGGCCTCGCCCGAGTTGGGAACACTGAAGCTTTCTTT
. TRBJ2-1 many TRBV28 CASTARGGGPTRNEQFF TGTGCCAGCACCGCTAGGGGGGGGGGCCCTACTAGAAATGAGCAGTTCTTC
. TRBJ2-2 . TRBV19 CASSPWDVTGELFF TGTGCCAGTAGTCCCTGGGACGTAACCGGGGAGCTGTTTTTT
TRBD1 TRBJ2-5 many TRBV5-1 CASVPGQGEWETQYF TGCGCCAGCGTGCCCGGACAGGGTGAATGGGAGACCCAGTACTTC
. TRBJ2-7 many TRBV7-6 CASSFRVGDEQYF TGTGCCAGCAGCTTCAGGGTGGGGGACGAGCAGTACTTC
. TRBJ2-4 many TRBV2 CASTQEEQIAKNIQYF TGTGCCAGCACTCAAGAGGAGCAGATAGCCAAAAACATTCAGTACTTC
TRBD1 TRBJ2-7 many TRBV7-9 CASSRQGYSYEQYF TGTGCCAGCAGCCGACAGGGTTACTCCTACGAGCAGTACTTC
. TRBJ2-6 . TRBV6-8 CASSDSSVTGANVLTF TGTGCCAGCAGTGACTCTTCAGTAACTGGGGCCAACGTCCTGACTTTC